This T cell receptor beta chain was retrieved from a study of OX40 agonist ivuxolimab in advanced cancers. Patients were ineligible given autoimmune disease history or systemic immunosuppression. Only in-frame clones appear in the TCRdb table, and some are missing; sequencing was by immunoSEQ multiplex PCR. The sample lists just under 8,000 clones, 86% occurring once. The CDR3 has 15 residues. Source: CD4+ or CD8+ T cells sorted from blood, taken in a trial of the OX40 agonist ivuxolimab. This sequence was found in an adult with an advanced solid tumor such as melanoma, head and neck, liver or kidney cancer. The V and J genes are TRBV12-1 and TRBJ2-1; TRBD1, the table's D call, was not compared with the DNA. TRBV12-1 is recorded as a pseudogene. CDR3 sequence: CASSCTGTGSDEQFF. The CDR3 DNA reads TGTGCCAGCAGCTGCACCGGGACAGGGTCTGATGAGCAGTTCTTC.